This TCR beta chain was identified in a study of follicular helper T cells after annual influenza vaccination. Germline V gene lookup returns CDR1 SEHNR and CDR2 FQNEAQ (reference sequence). J lost 7 bases, V lost 0 bases, and 2 bases had no gene match. CDR3 length: 13 amino acids. Time point specified: 2014-2015 season, 7 days after vaccination. Clones were read by immunoSEQ multiplex PCR, and TCRdb kept only the in-frame ones, dropping some. Counted here are some 15,000 clones, less than 85% occurring once; the ten biggest clones make up 1.3%. The V and J genes are TRBV7-9 and TRBJ2-5, with 7 bases matching TRBD2. Sequenced here: CXCR5+ CD38- circulating T follicular helper cells from blood, sampled 7 days after influenza vaccination. Subset denoted: circulating Tfh, non-naive CD4+CXCR5+PD-1+ (ICOS+CD38+ or ICOS-CD38-). The TCR was taken from an adult who received the influenza vaccine. The CDR3 DNA follows: TGTGCCAGCAGCTTAGCGTCGGGGGGGACCCAGTACTTC. Translating it yields CASSLASGGTQYF.